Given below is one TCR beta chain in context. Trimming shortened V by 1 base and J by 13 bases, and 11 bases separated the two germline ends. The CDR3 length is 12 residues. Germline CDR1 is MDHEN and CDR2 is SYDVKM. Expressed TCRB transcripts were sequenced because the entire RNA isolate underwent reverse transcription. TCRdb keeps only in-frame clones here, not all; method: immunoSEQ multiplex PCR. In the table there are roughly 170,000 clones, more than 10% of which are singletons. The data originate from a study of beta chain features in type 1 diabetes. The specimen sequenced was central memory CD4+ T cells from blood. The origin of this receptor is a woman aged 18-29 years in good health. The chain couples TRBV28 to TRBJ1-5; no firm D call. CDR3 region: CASSLFGQTQHF. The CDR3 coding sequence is TGTGCCAGCAGTTTATTTGGGCAGACACAGCATTTT.